The 18 T cell receptor beta chains below were found in one sample sequenced in a study of CD8+ T cells in alopecia areata. Extracted RNA was reverse transcribed, and the resulting cDNA served as sequencing template. TCRdb's table, derived via immunoSEQ multiplex PCR, lists solely in-frame clones and lacks some. The sample holds a few hundred thousand clones; around two fifths are singletons and the top ten take 0.48%. The treatment: oral pan-JAK inhibitor, 5-10 mg twice daily. This material consisted of CD4+ T cells sorted from blood, taken at approximately week 30, from a patient treated with tofacitinib. These receptors were obtained from a human donor with alopecia areata.

The chain combines TRBV28 with TRBJ2-7; 13 bases line up with TRBD2. J gave up 2 bases and V 5 bases, and 6 bases lay outside the gene matches. The CDR3 is 16 amino acids. Germline V gene lookup returns CDR1 MDHEN and CDR2 SYDVKM. DNA for the CDR3: TGTGCCAGCAGTCCGGCCGGGACTAGCGGGGCCTACGAGCAGTACTTC. Translated: CASSPAGTSGAYEQYF.

This clone was recorded a few times. V usage is TRBV4-1 and J usage is TRBJ2-4; 13 bases agree with TRBD2. This CDR3 region has 16 residues. Trimming cost V 4 bases and J 9 bases; bases outside gene matches: 9. Germline loops: CDR1 MGHRA, CDR2 YSYEKL. The DNA for the CDR3 is TGCGCCAGCAGCCCCGGGACTAGCGGGAAAGGCGGCATTCAGTACTTC. This gives the protein CASSPGTSGKGGIQYF.

This chain links TRBV5-8 with TRBJ2-5, with D uncertain. This CDR3 is 11 amino acids long. V was shortened by 4 bases and J by 5 bases, with 6 bases between the two germline ends. Per the germline V gene, CDR1 is SGHTS and CDR2 is YDEGEE. CDR3 nucleotide sequence: TGTGCCAGCAGCGTGAAGGAGACCCAGTACTTC. Its protein product is CASSVKETQYF. The whole variable domain, filled in from reference TRBV5-8 and TRBJ2-5, reads EAGVTQSPTHLIKTRGQQATLRCSPISGHTSVYWYQQALGLGLQFLLWYDEGEERNRGNFPPRFSGRQFPNYSSELNVNALELEDSALYLCASSVKETQYFGPGTRLLVL.

This clone was detected a few times. V gene TRBV4-1 combines with J gene TRBJ1-5; D uncertain. The CDR3 runs 13 residues. From germline, CDR1 is MGHRA and CDR2 YSYEKL. V dropped 1 base and J dropped 9 bases, with 10 bases sitting between them. CDR3 bases: TGCGCCAGCAGCCAAGCCCTTTGGATGCCCCAGCATTTT. Protein product: CASSQALWMPQHF.

The chain employs TRBV4-1 and TRBJ2-7, with TRBD2 as a possible D gene (6 bases). Germline lookup yields CDR1 MGHRA and CDR2 YSYEKL. V lost 1 base and J lost 3, with 19 bases in between. This CDR3 region has 17 residues. The CDR3 loop reads CASSQVVAGRGYYEQYF. For the CDR3, the DNA is TGCGCCAGCAGCCAAGTGGTTGCCGGGAGAGGGTACTACGAGCAGTACTTC.

The V gene is TRBV7-6, the J gene TRBJ2-2, with D perhaps TRBD2 (6 bases). The V and J ends lost 1 base and 7 bases respectively, with 22 bases between them. The CDR3 length is 18 residues. The germline V gene encodes CDR1 SGHVS and CDR2 FNYEAQ. The CDR3 nucleotides are TGTGCCAGCAGCTTAGTCTCGGGCGCGGGGAAGGTCCTCGGGGAGCTGTTTTTT. Translating gives CASSLVSGAGKVLGELFF. The variable domain in full, completed from reference TRBV7-6 and TRBJ2-2, reads GAGVSQSPRYKVTKRGQDVALRCDPISGHVSLYWYRQALGQGPEFLTYFNYEAQQDKSGLPNDRFSAERPEGSISTLTIQRTEQRDSAMYRCASSLVSGAGKVLGELFFGEGSRLTVL.

This clone was counted between two and nine times. This chain links TRBV4-1 with TRBJ1-1; a possible D gene is TRBD1 (6 bases). The CDR3 extends over 17 amino acids. Germline values: CDR1 MGHRA, CDR2 YSYEKL. V was clipped by 4 bases and J by 11 bases, with 29 bases between them. The CDR3 sequence is CASSPDPRLSGASGAFF. As DNA, the CDR3 is TGCGCCAGCAGCCCCGATCCCCGTTTATCAGGGGCCTCCGGGGCTTTCTTT.

This clone was seen only a few times. The J gene is TRBJ2-2, the V gene TRBV25-1; D is undetermined. V lost 7 bases and J lost 7, with 10 bases in between. Germline CDR1 MGHDK, CDR2 SYGVNS. This CDR3 region has 12 residues. CDR3 DNA: TGTGCCAGCACCCCGCAGGTCGGGGAGCTGTTTTTT. Translated, it gives CASTPQVGELFF.

This clone has only a few counts. The V gene is TRBV28, the J gene TRBJ2-3; D may be TRBD2 (5 bases). CDR3 size: 13 residues. Germline V CDR1 and CDR2: MDHEN, SYDVKM. V was cut by 7 bases and J by 2 bases, with 10 bases left in between. The CDR3 spells CASTGIYTDTQYF. The CDR3 coding sequence is TGTGCCAGCACCGGGATCTACACAGATACGCAGTATTTT.

The sample holds a few counts of this clone. The CDR3 loop is CASSYPGRGVGNEQFF. The DNA of the CDR3 is TGTGCCAGCAGTTACCCGGGGCGGGGCGTGGGCAATGAGCAGTTCTTC. The rearrangement uses TRBV6-5 and TRBJ2-1, with D tentatively TRBD2 (6 bases). The CDR3 spans 16 residues. V was pared by 2 bases and J by 6 bases, with 17 bases between. The germline V gene has CDR1 MNHEY and CDR2 SVGAGI.

This chain connects TRBV6-5 to TRBJ1-2; the D gene is possibly TRBD1 (6 bases). Between the trimmed V and J ends, which lost 5 bases and 7 bases, there was a span of 11 bases. CDR3 size: 12 residues. From germline, CDR1 is MNHEY and CDR2 SVGAGI. The CDR3 here is CASSPTGTGYTF. CDR3 in DNA: TGTGCCAGCAGTCCGACAGGAACTGGCTACACCTTC.

In its sample, this clone was seen a few times. The genes are TRBV5-6 and TRBJ2-5, with D possibly being TRBD1 (6 bases). The germline CDR1 and CDR2 sequences are SGHDT and YYEEEE. Trimming stripped 0 bases from V and 3 bases from J, with 6 bases between. The CDR3 is made up of 13 amino acids. The CDR3 is CASSLGTEETQYF. In DNA form, the CDR3 reads TGTGCCAGCAGCTTGGGGACAGAAGAGACCCAGTACTTC.

CDR3 loop: CATRGHSNQPQHF. The DNA of the CDR3 is TGTGCCACCAGGGGGCACAGCAATCAGCCCCAGCATTTT. The chain combines TRBV27 with TRBJ1-5; 8 positions agree with TRBD1. Germline CDR1 reads MNHEY; CDR2 reads SMNVEV (reference sequence). V shed 10 bases, J shed 1 base, and the junction held 3 bases outside the gene matches. CDR3 length equals 13 residues.

This chain uses TRBV7-2 with TRBJ2-3; 8 bases agree with TRBD2. The CDR3 runs 18 residues. V lost 4 bases to trimming and J lost 0 bases; unmatched junction nucleotides: 12. Germline lookup yields CDR1 SGHTA and CDR2 FQGNSA. The CDR3 here is CASSSRPGTRDSTDTQYF. The CDR3 DNA reads as TGTGCCAGCAGCTCGAGACCCGGGACTAGGGATAGCACAGATACGCAGTATTTT.

The chain links TRBV10-1 to TRBJ1-1; perhaps TRBD1 as D (6 bases). This CDR3 has 13 amino acids. Trimming pared 6 bases from V and 5 bases from J, leaving 13 bases between. Germline assignment: CDR1 WNHNN and CDR2 SYGVQD (reference sequence). CDR3 sequence: CASSGGRVTEAFF. DNA for the CDR3: TGCGCCAGCAGCGGGGGGCGAGTGACTGAAGCTTTCTTT.

The rearrangement links TRBV18 to TRBJ2-3; 10 nucleotides match TRBD1. The CDR3 has 15 residues. CDR1 and CDR2 (germline): KGHSH, LQKENI. Trimming removed 4 bases from V and 5 bases from J; junction bases left unmatched: 6. The DNA of the CDR3 is TGTGCCAGCTCACGGGGGACAGGGGTGCGAGATACGCAGTATTTT. Encoded protein: CASSRGTGVRDTQYF.

This rearrangement joins TRBV30 to TRBJ2-3, with no clear D. The germline V gene has CDR1 GTSNPN and CDR2 SVGIG (reference sequence). With 0 bases removed from V and 5 bases from J, the gap between germline ends came to 3 bases. The CDR3 spans 11 residues. The CDR3 loop is CAWSVVDTQYF. The CDR3 DNA sequence: TGTGCCTGGAGTGTCGTAGATACGCAGTATTTT.

This clone has just a few counts. The V call is TRBV5-1, the J call TRBJ2-6; 9 nucleotides align to TRBD1. The length of the CDR3 is 20 residues. Trimming cost V 3 bases and J 2 bases; bases outside gene matches: 15. CDR1 SGHRS and CDR2 YFSETQ come from the germline V gene. The CDR3 here is CASSSPGQGFRLTGANVLTF. CDR3 nucleotide sequence: TGCGCCAGCAGCTCCCCGGGACAGGGATTCCGCTTAACTGGGGCCAACGTCCTGACTTTC.